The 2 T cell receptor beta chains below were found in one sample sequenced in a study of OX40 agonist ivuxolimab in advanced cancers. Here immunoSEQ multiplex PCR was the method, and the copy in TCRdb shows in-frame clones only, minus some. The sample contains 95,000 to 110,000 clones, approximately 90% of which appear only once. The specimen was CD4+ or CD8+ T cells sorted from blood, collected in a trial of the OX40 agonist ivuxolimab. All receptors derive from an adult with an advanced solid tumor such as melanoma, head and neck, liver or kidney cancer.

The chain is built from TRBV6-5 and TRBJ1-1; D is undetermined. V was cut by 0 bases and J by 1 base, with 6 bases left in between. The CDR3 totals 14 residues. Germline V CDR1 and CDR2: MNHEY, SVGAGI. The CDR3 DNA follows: TGTGCCAGCAGTTACTCGGGATCGAACACTGAAGCTTTCTTT. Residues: CASSYSGSNTEAFF.

The CDR3 nucleotides read TGTGCCAGTAGTAGAGGACAGACAACTAATGAAAAACTGTTTTTT. Its protein is CASSRGQTTNEKLFF. This rearrangement joins TRBV19 to TRBJ1-4; D is perhaps TRBD1 (6 bases). The CDR3 covers 15 residues. V was pared by 4 bases and J by 0 bases, with 9 bases between. Germline V gives CDR1 LNHDA, CDR2 SQIVND (reference sequence). Filled out from reference TRBV19 and TRBJ1-4, the complete variable domain reads DGGITQSPKYLFRKEGQNVTLSCEQNLNHDAMYWYRQDPGQGLRLIYYSQIVNDFQKGDIAEGYSVSREKKESFPLTVTSAQKNPTAFYLCASSRGQTTNEKLFFGSGTQLSVL.